This entry lists 10 T cell receptor beta chains sequenced from one sample in a study of blood T cell repertoires in COVID-19. TCRdb keeps only in-frame clones here, not all; method: immunoSEQ multiplex PCR. The sample carries about 210,000 clones, 80% to 90% recorded once. The sequencing input was peripheral blood. Receptors originate from a woman in her 50s with active or convalescent COVID-19.

The chain joins TRBV27 to TRBJ2-2; TRBD2 agrees at 7 bases. Germline V CDR1 and CDR2: MNHEY, SMNVEV (reference sequence). There are 14 residues in the CDR3. V dropped 5 bases and J dropped 4; count of bases not matched to a gene: 4. The CDR3: CASSMGRGTGELFF. The CDR3 bases are TGTGCCAGCAGTATGGGGAGGGGCACCGGGGAGCTGTTTTTT.

The chain couples TRBV24-1 to TRBJ2-5, with TRBD2 identical over 8 bases. In germline, CDR1 is KGHDR, CDR2 SFDVKD. CDR3 length: 13 amino acids. V trimming: 4 bases; J trimming: 5 bases; junction bases outside the gene matches: 2. The CDR3 here is CATSEPGGETQYF. In DNA form, the CDR3 reads TGTGCCACCAGTGAACCGGGAGGGGAGACCCAGTACTTC.

V is TRBV5-5 and J is TRBJ2-2, with 7 bases matching TRBD1. Germline lookup yields CDR1 SGHKS and CDR2 YYEKEE (reference sequence). V dropped 3 bases and J dropped 5; count of bases not matched to a gene: 7. The CDR3 has 15 amino acids. The CDR3 DNA reads TGTGCCAGCAGCTCTATCCCACAGGGGACCGGGGAGCTGTTTTTT. As protein: CASSSIPQGTGELFF.

This chain links TRBV5-4 with TRBJ2-1; TRBD2 matches at 8 bases. The CDR3 spans 15 residues. J gave up 5 bases and V 1 base, and 5 bases lay outside the gene matches. In germline, CDR1 is SGHNT, CDR2 YYREEE (reference sequence). The CDR3 loop is CASSLTGLGNNEQFF. The CDR3 DNA is TGTGCCAGCAGCTTGACGGGACTAGGTAACAATGAGCAGTTCTTC. The complete variable domain, with remaining parts taken from reference TRBV5-4 and TRBJ2-1, reads ETGVTQSPTHLIKTRGQQVTLRCSSQSGHNTVSWYQQALGQGPQFIFQYYREEENGRGNFPPRFSGLQFPNYSSELNVNALELDDSALYLCASSLTGLGNNEQFFGPGTRLTVL.

The sample holds one count of this clone. The chain recombines TRBV6-5 with TRBJ1-2; 7 bases match TRBD1. The CDR3 totals 15 residues. The germline gives CDR1 MNHEY, CDR2 SVGAGI. V dropped 10 bases and J dropped 0; count of bases not matched to a gene: 11. The CDR3 nucleotides are TGTGCCATTCGGCCGACAGGGACCGCTAACTATGGCTACACCTTC. Protein: CAIRPTGTANYGYTF.

The genes are TRBV4-1 and TRBJ1-2; 9 positions agree with TRBD1. The trim removed 3 bases at V and 8 bases at J, leaving 16 bases unmatched. The V gene's germline CDR1 is MGHRA and CDR2 YSYEKL. This CDR3 contains 17 residues. The CDR3 is CASSQGSLDRGIYGYTF. The CDR3 nucleotides read TGCGCCAGCAGCCAGGGATCGTTGGACAGGGGAATTTACGGCTACACCTTC.

The chain uses TRBV28 and TRBJ1-3; 8 bases are a match to TRBD1. The CDR3 has 13 residues. Germline CDR1 and CDR2: MDHEN and SYDVKM. Trimming removed 10 bases from V and 2 bases from J; junction bases left unmatched: 4. The CDR3 loop is CATLDRAGNTIYF. CDR3 coding DNA: TGTGCCACCCTGGACAGGGCTGGAAACACCATATATTTT.

V is TRBV21-1 and J is TRBJ2-5; TRBD2 reflects the table's D call only, with no check against the DNA. TRBV21-1 is a pseudogene locus. The CDR3 has 18 amino acids. The CDR3 coding sequence is TGTGCCAGCAGCAGCAGGGGCGATCTAGCGGGGGACCAAGAGACCCAGTACTTC. It codes for CASSSRGDLAGDQETQYF.

This chain uses TRBV28 with TRBJ1-2; D gene uncertain. This CDR3 region has 13 residues. Germline assignment: CDR1 MDHEN and CDR2 SYDVKM. V gave up 7 bases and J gave up 8 bases, with 17 bases separating them. The CDR3 DNA reads as TGTGCCAGCATGCAGAGGTCTGTATCAGGCTACACCTTC. Encoded protein: CASMQRSVSGYTF.

The CDR3 here is CASSRDKYTEAFF. DNA for the CDR3: TGTGCCAGCTCACGAGACAAATACACTGAAGCTTTCTTT. V usage is TRBV18 and J usage is TRBJ1-1; D is unclear. Trimming shortened V by 4 bases and J by 3 bases, and 9 bases separated the two germline ends. This CDR3 is built from 13 residues. Germline V gene data show CDR1 as KGHSH and CDR2 as LQKENI.